Listed here are 6 T cell receptor beta chains from one sample, sequenced in a study of blood T cells in healthy people across ages. Next came a second PCR, run for about 6 to 11 cycles, which used a sample-barcoded 5' primer along with a J-beta primer mix. TCRdb redid the calling of the 5' RACE reads with MiXCR, one entry per CDR3 protein. There are over 1,300,000 distinct CDR3 sequences in the sample; 59% occur only once, and 5% to 7% lies in the top ten. Sequenced sample: blood. Receptors originate from a man aged 18 to 30 in good health.

This clonotype was detected a few times. The chain is built from TRBV4-2 and TRBJ2-5; 7 bases fit TRBD2. The CDR3 totals 14 residues. V was pared by 3 bases and J by 12 bases, with 13 bases of the junction left unmatched. Germline V gives CDR1 LGHNA, CDR2 YNFKEQ. The CDR3 DNA sequence: TGTGCCAGCAGCCAGGATTATCCGGGACTACTTAAGTACTTC. It translates to CASSQDYPGLLKYF.

This clonotype has only a few counts. This chain connects TRBV25-1 to TRBJ2-1; 8 bases line up with TRBD2. The CDR3 has 13 amino acids. Trimming cost V 4 bases and J 6 bases; bases outside gene matches: 2. Germline V lookup: CDR1 MGHDK, CDR2 SYGVNS. The CDR3 bases are TGTGCCAGCAGTGGAGGACTAGCCAATGAGCAGTTCTTC. It translates to CASSGGLANEQFF.

The chain carries TRBV28 and TRBJ1-5, with D unclear. CDR1 is MDHEN and CDR2 is SYDVKM in the germline V gene. The CDR3 runs to 11 residues. V dropped 7 bases and J dropped 2 bases, with 3 bases sitting between them. As DNA, the CDR3 is TGTGCCAGCATGGGCAATCAGCCCCAGCATTTT. It is translated as CASMGNQPQHF.

As DNA, the CDR3 is TGCAGTGCTCCAGAGGAAGGAAGCTACGAGCAGTACTTC. Its translation: CSAPEEGSYEQYF. The chain combines TRBV20-1 with TRBJ2-7; D is unresolved. The CDR3 extends over 13 amino acids. V lost 5 bases and J 3 bases, leaving 14 bases between the germline ends. Germline V gene data show CDR1 as DFQATT and CDR2 as SNEGSKA (reference sequence).

This clonotype was seen only once. This sequence joins TRBV20-1 and TRBJ1-2; TRBD1 aligns across 9 bases. Germline CDR1 reads DFQATT; CDR2 reads SNEGSKA (reference sequence). V shed 4 bases and J 7 bases; nucleotides not matched to a gene: 7. The CDR3 is 13 amino acids. CDR3 protein: CSANNRGLRGYTF. Written as DNA, the CDR3 is TGCAGTGCTAATAACAGGGGGCTCCGTGGCTACACCTTC.

This clonotype has a handful of counts. This chain joins TRBV28 and TRBJ1-4; D not certain. CDR3 length equals 11 residues. CDR1 is MDHEN, CDR2 SYDVKM, per germline. Trimming shortened V by 6 bases and J by 4 bases, and 3 bases separated the two germline ends. This CDR3 reads CASRYNEKLFF. In nucleotides, the CDR3 is TGTGCCAGCAGATATAATGAAAAACTGTTTTTT.